The clone carrying this TCR beta chain showed up just a few times. TCRdb's copy holds only in-frame clones and misses some; the assay was immunoSEQ multiplex PCR. This repertoire shows 110,000 to 150,000 clones, about 80% found once; its top ten account for roughly 1.7%. The sample originates from a study of blood T cell repertoires in COVID-19. Study information: The United States, Italy and Spain were the sources of the acute and convalescent COVID-19 samples.

This CDR3 has 13 residues. Germline V gives CDR1 DFQATT, CDR2 SNEGSKA (reference sequence). The ends were cut back, 3 bases at V and 2 bases at J, with 11 bases in the middle. Sequences were obtained from PBMCs or T cells enriched from blood (not recorded which). This clonotype was sampled from a woman aged 18-35 years who had been exposed to COVID-19. V gene TRBV20-1 combines with J gene TRBJ2-7; D uncertain. The CDR3 here is CSASILEPYEQYF. CDR3 bases: TGCAGTGCTAGTATCCTCGAGCCCTACGAGCAGTACTTC.